Each of the 21 T cell receptor beta chains below was sequenced from the same sample in a study of read filtering for tumor transcriptome and immune sequencing. The library was built from about 400 ng RNA with molecular barcoded adaptors for alpha/delta and beta/gamma chains. From the reads, TCRdb called clonotypes with MiXCR, one entry per CDR3 protein. The sample records around 30,000 distinct CDR3 sequences, approximately 17% being singletons. The sequencing sample was made of a population of CD138-negative cells sorted from bone marrow. Receptor source: a donor aged 40 or over with multiple myeloma.

This clonotype was seen at least ten times. The rearrangement links TRBV19 to TRBJ2-5; 8 positions match TRBD1. The CDR3 sequence is 15 residues long. Germline trimming cut 4 bases from V and 2 bases from J; bases unmatched to any gene: 6. Germline CDR1 reads LNHDA; CDR2 reads SQIVND (reference sequence). The chain's CDR3 is CASSTGGQAQETQYF. CDR3 DNA: TGTGCCAGTAGTACCGGGGGACAGGCGCAAGAGACCCAGTACTTC.

This clonotype was detected many times. This could be a read error, since a much larger clone is one nucleotide away. DNA of the CDR3: TGCGCCAGCAGACTATCTATCGAGCTCTACAATGAGCAGTTCTTC. It translates to CASRLSIELYNEQFF. The gene calls are TRBV5-1 and TRBJ2-1; D gene uncertain. Trimming removed 5 bases at V and 3 bases at J, with 15 bases between. This CDR3 comprises 15 residues. CDR1 is SGHRS and CDR2 is YFSETQ in the germline V gene.

This clonotype occurred many times. The chain couples TRBV5-1 to TRBJ1-1; the match to TRBD1 covers 10 bases. Germline lookup yields CDR1 SGHRS and CDR2 YFSETQ. The CDR3 has 23 amino acids. The ends lost 4 bases at V and 1 base at J; junction bases unmatched: 28. CDR3 in DNA: TGCGCCAGCAGCGTGAGATCCACAACTCCGGGACAGGGGATGGTAACTTCGAACACTGAAGCTTTCTTT. Its protein is CASSVRSTTPGQGMVTSNTEAFF. Full variable domain (missing parts from reference TRBV5-1 and TRBJ1-1): KAGVTQTPRYLIKTRGQQVTLSCSPISGHRSVSWYQQTPGQGLQFLFEYFSETQRNKGNFPGRFSGRQFSNSRSEMNVSTLELGDSALYLCASSVRSTTPGQGMVTSNTEAFFGQGTRLTVV.

This clonotype occurred many times. The rearrangement joins TRBV28 to TRBJ2-1; D is ambiguous. Per germline, CDR1 MDHEN and CDR2 SYDVKM. V gave up 3 bases and J gave up 5 bases, with 8 bases separating them. The CDR3 extends over 13 amino acids. This chain's CDR3 is CASSFPPNNEQFF. The CDR3 DNA reads TGTGCCAGCAGTTTCCCCCCCAACAATGAGCAGTTCTTC.

This clonotype came up many times. V usage is TRBV20-1 and J usage is TRBJ2-7, with 11 bases identical to TRBD2. CDR1 is DFQATT, CDR2 SNEGSKA, per germline (reference sequence). V lost 0 bases and J lost 2; bases outside the gene matches: 3. The CDR3 totals 15 residues. This chain's CDR3 is CSAREASGRTYEQYF. CDR3 bases: TGCAGTGCTAGAGAGGCTAGCGGGAGGACCTACGAGCAGTACTTC.

This clonotype was seen repeatedly, ten times or more. The J gene is TRBJ2-2, the V gene TRBV3-1; 11 nucleotides match TRBD2. V trimming: 2 bases; J trimming: 2 bases; junction bases outside the gene matches: 16. Germline lookup yields CDR1 LGHDT and CDR2 YNNKEL (reference sequence). The CDR3 runs 21 residues. The CDR3 reads CASSQKIPRWGLAENTGELFF. The CDR3 bases are TGTGCCAGCAGCCAAAAGATACCGCGCTGGGGACTAGCGGAAAACACCGGGGAGCTGTTTTTT.

This clonotype was seen ten or more times. The gene calls are TRBV21-1 and TRBJ2-1; the table gives TRBD1 as D, unverified against the DNA. TRBV21-1 is annotated as a pseudogene. CDR3 length: 16 residues. CDR3: CASSKRYRGRYNEQFF. CDR3 nucleotides: TGTGCCAGCAGCAAACGTTACCGGGGAAGATACAATGAGCAGTTCTTC.

This clonotype was seen repeatedly, ten times or more. The chain has TRBV20-1 and TRBJ2-7; 10 positions match TRBD1. The junction had 4 bases not matched to a gene; V was cut back by 2 bases and J by 6 bases. The CDR3 is 13 residues long. The V gene's germline CDR1 is DFQATT and CDR2 SNEGSKA (reference sequence). The CDR3 nucleotides are TGCAGTGCTAGACAGGACAGGGGGGGCGAGCAGTACTTC. Its translation is CSARQDRGGEQYF.

This clonotype was recorded many times. DNA of the CDR3: TGCAGTGGTTTTTCCCCCGCAGGGACTAGCACAGATACGCAGTATTTT. Translated, it gives CSGFSPAGTSTDTQYF. This chain connects TRBV20-1 to TRBJ2-3; D is perhaps TRBD2 (6 bases). V was cut by 7 bases and J by 0 bases, with 20 bases left in between. Germline loops: CDR1 DFQATT, CDR2 SNEGSKA (reference sequence). The CDR3 runs 16 residues.

Regarding this clonotype: One end of the junction does not line up with germline, which may come from a read error. V is TRBV28 and J is TRBJ2-5; TRBD2 agrees at 10 bases. Germline V gives CDR1 MDHEN, CDR2 SYDVKM. The CDR3 spans 16 residues. The chain's CDR3 is CASILRIGLAVETQYF. The CDR3 DNA is TGTGCCAGCATTTTAAGGATCGGACTAGCGGTGGAGACCCAGTACTTC.

Turning to this clonotype: Germline and junction disagree at one end, which may indicate a read error. The CDR3, as DNA: TGCAGTGCTAGAGCTAGCGGGGGTACTTGGACCCAGTGCTTT. Its protein is CSARASGGTWTQCF. The rearrangement links TRBV20-1 to TRBJ2-5, with 10 bases that match TRBD2. The CDR3 loop spans 14 amino acids. Germline V gives CDR1 DFQATT, CDR2 SNEGSKA (reference sequence).

This clonotype was seen ten or more times. The gene calls are TRBV20-1 and TRBJ2-2; D perhaps matches TRBD1 (6 bases). V was trimmed by 4 bases and J by 3 bases, leaving 12 bases between them. The germline CDR1 and CDR2 sequences are DFQATT and SNEGSKA (reference sequence). The CDR3 runs 14 residues. The DNA for the CDR3 is TGCAGTGCTATAACAGGGACGGACACCGGGGAGCTGTTTTTT. It yields the protein CSAITGTDTGELFF.

There are many counts of this clonotype. The V and J genes are TRBV13 and TRBJ2-1; no clear D gene. Looked up from germline, CDR1 is PRHDT and CDR2 is FYEKMQ (reference sequence). There are 12 residues in the CDR3. V lost 7 bases to trimming and J lost 7 bases, with 11 bases between them. Written as DNA, the CDR3 is TGTGCCAGCACCGCTCTGAGGAATGAGCAGTTCTTC. Its translation: CASTALRNEQFF.

This clonotype was counted ten times or more. This chain joins TRBV19 and TRBJ2-1; D not resolved. CDR1 LNHDA and CDR2 SQIVND come from the germline V gene (reference sequence). V dropped 10 bases and J dropped 1 base, with 17 bases sitting between them. This CDR3 comprises 15 residues. Here the CDR3 reads CATKDLYGSYNEQFF. CDR3 DNA: TGTGCCACCAAAGACCTCTACGGATCCTACAATGAGCAGTTCTTC.

Details on this clonotype: This may be a read error: a much more frequent sequence differs by one nucleotide. The V gene is TRBV29-1, the J gene TRBJ2-7; D remains unclear. Germline V gene sequence: CDR1 SQVTM, CDR2 ANQGSEA. This CDR3 is 12 amino acids long. The V and J ends lost 7 bases and 7 bases respectively, with 17 bases between them. The CDR3 here is CSAWTSPWEQYF. For the CDR3, the DNA is TGCAGCGCCTGGACCTCGCCTTGGGAGCAGTACTTC.

At least ten counts were recorded for this clonotype. The chain combines TRBV19 with TRBJ1-5, with a tentative D call TRBD1 (6 bases). This CDR3 is built from 17 residues. The germline CDR1 and CDR2 sequences are LNHDA and SQIVND (reference sequence). V was cut by 8 bases and J by 0 bases, with 20 bases left in between. The DNA for the CDR3 is TGTGCCAGTGGTGGCCAGGGGACCGACTATAGCAATCAGCCCCAGCATTTT. This sequence encodes CASGGQGTDYSNQPQHF.

This clonotype came up many times. V is TRBV11-3 and J is TRBJ2-3; 11 bases are a match to TRBD2. With V trimmed by 3 bases and J by 2 bases, 10 bases remained unmatched. This CDR3 comprises 18 residues. Looked up from germline, CDR1 is SGHNT and CDR2 is YENEEA. The CDR3 DNA is TGTGCCAGCAGCTTGATTTTTAGCGGGAGGGATGTCACAGATACGCAGTATTTT. Protein: CASSLIFSGRDVTDTQYF.

This clonotype showed up many times. This chain connects TRBV20-1 to TRBJ2-1, with a weak D call TRBD1 (6 bases). The CDR3 runs 15 residues. Trimming removed 0 bases at V and 5 bases at J, with 14 bases between. Germline V CDR1 and CDR2: DFQATT, SNEGSKA (reference sequence). CDR3 sequence (DNA): TGCAGTGCTAGAGATAAACAGGGTAGGGACAATGAGCAGTTCTTC. It codes for CSARDKQGRDNEQFF.

In this sample, this clonotype turned up many times. V usage is TRBV4-2 and J usage is TRBJ1-4; the match to TRBD1 covers 10 bases. The CDR3 has 15 residues. Germline CDR1 and CDR2: LGHNA and YNFKEQ. The J segment lost 8 bases and the V segment lost 0 bases, leaving 3 bases of the junction unmatched. CDR3 sequence (DNA): TGTGCCAGCAGCCAAGAAGGACAGGGGGGGGAAAAACTGTTTTTT. Its protein is CASSQEGQGGEKLFF.

This clonotype showed up many times. The V gene is TRBV28, the J gene TRBJ2-3; the D gene could be TRBD1 or TRBD2 (5 bases each). CDR3 length: 16 residues. Germline V lookup: CDR1 MDHEN, CDR2 SYDVKM. V was clipped by 7 bases and J by 4 bases, with 21 bases between them. The CDR3 region has the DNA TGTGCCAGCAACACACCCGGCCCTAAGGGACCAGATACGCAGTATTTT. Translating it yields CASNTPGPKGPDTQYF. Together with reference TRBV28 and TRBJ2-3, the CDR3 gives the full variable domain: DVKVTQSSRYLVKRTGEKVFLECVQDMDHENMFWYRQDPGLGLRLIYFSYDVKMKEKGDIPEGYSVSREKKERFSLILESASTNQTSMYLCASNTPGPKGPDTQYFGPGTRLTVL.

This clonotype was seen ten or more times. This chain joins TRBV20-1 and TRBJ2-5; 7 bases align to TRBD2. CDR3 length: 15 residues. Germline assignment: CDR1 DFQATT and CDR2 SNEGSKA (reference sequence). The V and J ends lost 5 bases and 4 bases, in that order; junction bases with no gene match: 13. CDR3 bases: TGCAGTGCTCACGAGAGAAGAGCGGGACGAGAGACCCAGTACTTC. It yields the protein CSAHERRAGRETQYF.